The subject of this entry is one T cell receptor beta chain. The CDR3 runs 15 residues. Looked up from germline, CDR1 is LGHNA and CDR2 is YSLEER. With 0 bases removed from V and 3 bases from J, the gap between germline ends came to 11 bases. Method: immunoSEQ multiplex PCR; TCRdb's copy keeps in-frame clones and lacks some. The table includes over 150,000 clones, roughly 90% detected once. The sample belongs to a study of T cell responses to AZD1222 COVID-19 vaccine. Sequences were derived from peripheral blood, sampled on day 0 of AZD1222 vaccination. The chain recombines TRBV4-3 with TRBJ1-2; D possibly corresponds to TRBD1 (5 bases). The source of this sequence is an adult in good health. Here the CDR3 reads CASSQDSGDYYGYTF. DNA of the CDR3: TGCGCCAGCAGCCAAGATTCGGGGGACTACTATGGCTACACCTTC.